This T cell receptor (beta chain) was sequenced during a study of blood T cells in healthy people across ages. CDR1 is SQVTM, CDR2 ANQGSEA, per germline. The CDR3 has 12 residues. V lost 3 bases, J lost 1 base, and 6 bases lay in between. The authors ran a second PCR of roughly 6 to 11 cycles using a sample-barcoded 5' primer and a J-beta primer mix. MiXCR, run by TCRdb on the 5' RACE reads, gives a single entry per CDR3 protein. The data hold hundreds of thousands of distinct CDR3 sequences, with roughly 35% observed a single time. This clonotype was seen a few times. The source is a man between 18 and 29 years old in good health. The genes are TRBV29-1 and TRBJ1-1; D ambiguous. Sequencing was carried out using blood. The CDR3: CSVDGENTEAFF. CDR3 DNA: TGCAGCGTTGATGGTGAGAACACTGAAGCTTTCTTT.